What follows are 30 T cell receptor beta chains derived from one specimen sequenced in a study of CD8+CD57+ T cells in acquired aplastic anemia. Sequencing was done on patients that had shown CD8+CD57+ cell expansion by flow cytometry. Genomic DNA was employed as the template in profiling TCR beta VDJ and CDR3. TCRdb re-called the reads through MiXCR, storing one row per CDR3 protein. The data hold fewer than 200,000 distinct CDR3 sequences, with less than 60% observed a single time. The sample comprised sorted CD4+, CD8+, or CD8+CD57+ T cells (not recorded which) from PBMCs. The receptors derive from a human donor with aplastic anemia.

V gene TRBV10-2 combines with J gene TRBJ1-4, with TRBD1 identical over 7 bases. The CDR3 covers 16 residues. After removal of 7 bases from V and 12 bases from J, the junction contained 20 bases not matched to a gene. The germline V gene has CDR1 WSHSY and CDR2 SAAADI. The CDR3 loop reads CASNDRHRGSSEELFF. The CDR3 DNA follows: TGCGCCAGCAATGACCGGCACAGGGGTTCTAGCGAAGAACTGTTTTTT.

The V call is TRBV9, the J call TRBJ1-6; 8 bases align to TRBD1. The CDR3 contains 14 residues. The germline V gene has CDR1 SGDLS and CDR2 YYNGEE. Trimming removed 4 bases from V and 9 bases from J; junction bases left unmatched: 6. CDR3 amino acids: CASSPGTGISPLHF. The DNA for the CDR3 is TGTGCCAGCAGCCCGGGGACAGGAATTTCACCCCTCCACTTT.

This clonotype came up many times. The chain uses TRBV5-1 and TRBJ2-5; 8 bases map to TRBD1. CDR1 is SGHRS, CDR2 YFSETQ, per germline. CDR3 length: 13 amino acids. V shed 4 bases and J 5 bases; nucleotides not matched to a gene: 4. The CDR3 spells CASSPRQGETQYF. CDR3 nucleotides: TGCGCCAGCAGCCCTAGACAGGGGGAGACCCAGTACTTC.

This clonotype has a count of ten or more. The V gene is TRBV6-5, the J gene TRBJ1-1; D gene unclear. Germline assignment: CDR1 MNHEY and CDR2 SVGAGI. The germline V and J ends were trimmed by 1 base and 1 base, with 7 bases remaining between them. The CDR3 covers 14 residues. CDR3 amino acids: CASSYLGRNTEAFF. The CDR3 bases are TGTGCCAGCAGTTACTTGGGTCGGAACACTGAAGCTTTCTTT.

The rearrangement joins TRBV6-1 to TRBJ2-2; D is unresolved. Germline V CDR1 and CDR2: MNHNS, SASEGT. This CDR3 comprises 11 residues. V lost 6 bases to trimming and J lost 7 bases, with 6 bases between them. The CDR3 reads CASRDYGELFF. The DNA for the CDR3 is TGTGCCAGCAGGGATTACGGGGAGCTGTTTTTT.

In this sample, this clonotype turned up many times. V usage is TRBV4-3 and J usage is TRBJ1-5; D is unclear. Germline values: CDR1 LGHNA, CDR2 YSLEER. V was clipped by 0 bases and J by 6 bases, with 6 bases between them. The CDR3 consists of 13 residues. The CDR3 region is CASSQDSGQPQHF. The CDR3 DNA reads TGCGCCAGCAGCCAAGATTCGGGTCAGCCCCAGCATTTT.

Comments on this clonotype: The missing conserved phenylalanine or tryptophan at the end of this CDR3 makes a read error likely. CDR3 sequence: CASSPGVAEQYL. The CDR3 region has the DNA TGTGCCAGTAGTCCAGGGGTTGCCGAGCAGTACTTG. The V gene is TRBV19, the J gene TRBJ2-7, with TRBD1 as a possible D gene (6 bases). The CDR3 has 12 amino acids. The V end lost 5 bases, the J end lost 6 bases, and 11 bases lay between the germline ends. Germline CDR1 LNHDA, CDR2 SQIVND (reference sequence).

The table lists this clonotype with many counts. V gene TRBV11-1 combines with J gene TRBJ1-5, with 8 bases identical to TRBD1. V lost 1 base to trimming and J lost 7 bases; unmatched junction nucleotides: 18. Germline assignment: CDR1 SGHAT and CDR2 FQDESV (reference sequence). The CDR3 runs 19 residues. The CDR3 sequence is CASSLVIGGRGRDRQPQHF. CDR3 sequence (DNA): TGTGCCAGCAGCTTAGTGATCGGTGGTAGGGGACGGGACAGGCAGCCCCAGCATTTT.

V usage is TRBV29-1 and J usage is TRBJ1-2, with a tentative D call TRBD1 (6 bases). Germline lookup yields CDR1 SQVTM and CDR2 ANQGSEA. CDR3 size: 15 residues. The V gene lost 6 bases and the J gene lost 2 bases, with 19 bases spanning the gap. CDR3 region: CSVVDSSFLNYGYTF. The CDR3 DNA reads as TGCAGCGTGGTGGACAGTTCATTCCTCAACTATGGCTACACCTTC.

This clonotype was observed many times. The chain links TRBV19 to TRBJ2-1; D perhaps matches TRBD1 (6 bases). This CDR3 spans 16 amino acids. V was shortened by 5 bases and J by 0 bases, with 14 bases between the two germline ends. CDR1 LNHDA and CDR2 SQIVND come from the germline V gene (reference sequence). The CDR3 nucleotides read TGTGCCAGTAGTGTCTCCGGGACACGCTCCTACAATGAGCAGTTCTTC. Its translation: CASSVSGTRSYNEQFF.

This clonotype was found once. The chain joins TRBV7-2 to TRBJ1-6; 10 bases match TRBD1. Germline V CDR1 and CDR2: SGHTA, FQGNSA. The ends lost 3 bases at V and 10 bases at J; junction bases unmatched: 3. The CDR3 totals 14 residues. CDR3 amino acids: CASSFGQGESPLHF. In DNA, the CDR3 is TGTGCCAGCAGCTTTGGACAGGGGGAGTCACCCCTCCACTTT.

The J gene is TRBJ1-4, the V gene TRBV7-8; 7 nucleotides match TRBD1. Germline CDR1 reads SGHVS; CDR2 reads FQNEAQ. J lost 8 bases, V lost 5 bases, and 11 bases had no gene match. The CDR3 has 15 residues. Written as DNA, the CDR3 is TGTGCCAGCAGCAGCAACAGGGGATTTGGGGAAAAACTGTTTTTT. Translation: CASSSNRGFGEKLFF.

With regard to this clonotype: Mismatch with germline at one junction end may stem from a read error. This chain links TRBV7-8 with TRBJ2-1, with a weak D call TRBD1 (5 bases). Per germline, CDR1 SGHVS and CDR2 FQNEAQ. This CDR3 is 12 amino acids long. DNA for the CDR3: TGTGCCAGCAGCCGATTAGTCAAGGTCAGGGTCTTC. Protein sequence: CASSRLVKVRVF.

This clonotype has only a few counts. The CDR3 region is CASSLDSGTGNSPLHF. The CDR3, as DNA: TGTGCCAGCAGCTTGGATTCCGGGACAGGGAATTCACCCCTCCACTTT. This rearrangement joins TRBV5-6 to TRBJ1-6; 9 bases align to TRBD1. This CDR3 has 16 residues. CDR1 and CDR2 from the germline V gene are SGHDT and YYEEEE. Trimming took 0 bases from V and 7 from J; bases not matched to a gene: 5.

This clonotype was recorded at least ten times. The chain uses TRBV10-2 and TRBJ1-5; D gene unclear. V was pared by 2 bases and J by 2 bases, with 7 bases between. Germline V gene lookup returns CDR1 WSHSY and CDR2 SAAADI. This CDR3 has 14 amino acids. The CDR3, as DNA: TGCGCCAGCAGTGAGCTGGGAGGCAATCAGCCCCAGCATTTT. As protein: CASSELGGNQPQHF.

The chain links TRBV19 to TRBJ2-1; 12 nucleotides match TRBD2. Trimming cost V 9 bases and J 8 bases; bases outside gene matches: 11. Germline CDR1 reads LNHDA; CDR2 reads SQIVND (reference sequence). The CDR3 has 15 amino acids. In DNA form, the CDR3 reads TGTGCCAGCTCACCCCTAGCGGGGGGGCCCCATGAGCAGTTCTTC. It yields the protein CASSPLAGGPHEQFF.

This clonotype was seen more than once but under ten times. V usage is TRBV25-1 and J usage is TRBJ1-5; a weak D match, TRBD1 (5 bases). CDR1 and CDR2 from the germline V gene are MGHDK and SYGVNS. V lost 4 bases to trimming and J lost 4 bases, with 20 bases between them. The CDR3 is 17 residues long. For the CDR3, the DNA is TGTGCCAGCAGTGCTAGGTGGCCGGGACGGCTAAATCAGCCCCAGCATTTT. As protein: CASSARWPGRLNQPQHF.

This clonotype was counted ten times or more. The chain is built from TRBV5-4 and TRBJ2-1, with 9 bases that match TRBD1. The length of the CDR3 is 15 residues. CDR1 and CDR2 (germline): SGHNT, YYREEE (reference sequence). V shed 4 bases, J shed 0 bases, and the junction held 2 bases outside the gene matches. As DNA, the CDR3 is TGTGCCAGCAGCCAGGGACAGGGCTCCTACAATGAGCAGTTCTTC. The encoded protein is CASSQGQGSYNEQFF.

With respect to this clonotype: Being one base from a much bigger clone, this may be a read error. The rearrangement joins TRBV5-1 to TRBJ2-2; the D gene is possibly TRBD1 (6 bases). From germline, CDR1 is SGHRS and CDR2 YFSETQ. This CDR3 contains 13 residues. The CDR3 DNA reads TGCGCCAGCAGCTTGTGGGACATGGGGGAGCTGCTTTTT. Translating gives CASSLWDMGELLF.

This clonotype has a count of ten or more. This rearrangement joins TRBV10-1 to TRBJ1-5; D remains unclear. The CDR3 covers 13 residues. Germline values: CDR1 WNHNN, CDR2 SYGVQD (reference sequence). The germline V and J ends were trimmed by 4 bases and 3 bases, with 7 bases remaining between them. For the CDR3, the DNA is TGCGCCAGCAGTGTCGGGGTCAATCAGCCCCAGCATTTT. It is translated as CASSVGVNQPQHF.

In this sample, this clonotype turned up a few times. A read error is possible here, since a much larger clone lies one base away. The genes are TRBV12-3 or TRBV12-4 and TRBJ1-1, with D unclear. CDR3 length: 13 amino acids. CDR3 sequence: CASRRTVNAEAFF. The CDR3 nucleotides are TGTGCCAGCAGGCGGACGGTGAACGCTGAAGCTTTCTTT.

This clonotype was detected ten times or more. This rearrangement joins TRBV6-5 to TRBJ2-7; D perhaps matches TRBD1 (5 bases). Trimming stripped 3 bases from V and 5 bases from J, with 20 bases between. Germline-derived CDR1 and CDR2 are MNHEY and SVGAGI. CDR3 length equals 16 residues. The CDR3 DNA reads TGTGCCAGCAGTTATACCTCAAGGGTGGGCAGGGACGAGCAGTACTTC. As protein: CASSYTSRVGRDEQYF.

This clonotype appeared many times. This rearrangement joins TRBV4-3 to TRBJ1-2, with a weak D call TRBD1 (5 bases). CDR1 is LGHNA and CDR2 is YSLEER in the germline V gene. The CDR3 runs 15 residues. Trimming left V 0 bases short and J 1 base short, with 9 bases between. The DNA of the CDR3 is TGCGCCAGCAGCCAAGATGAGGGGATTAACTATGGCTACACCTTC. Protein sequence: CASSQDEGINYGYTF.

The rearrangement joins TRBV10-3 to TRBJ2-3, with 10 bases fitting TRBD2. CDR3 length equals 15 residues. V shed 5 bases, J shed 0 bases, and the junction held 2 bases outside the gene matches. Germline values: CDR1 ENHRY, CDR2 SYGVKD. CDR3 nucleotides: TGTGCCATCAGTTCTAGCGGGAGAAGCACAGATACGCAGTATTTT. It yields the protein CAISSSGRSTDTQYF.

This chain uses TRBV10-2 with TRBJ1-1; possible D gene TRBD1, 5 bases. The CDR3 is 13 residues long. V gave up 8 bases and J gave up 1 base, with 11 bases separating them. CDR1 WSHSY and CDR2 SAAADI come from the germline V gene. The CDR3 DNA follows: TGCGCCAGCGTCCGGGACGGGAACACTGAAGCTTTCTTT. Encoded protein: CASVRDGNTEAFF.

This clonotype was counted once. V usage is TRBV20-1 and J usage is TRBJ2-1; a weak D match, TRBD2 (7 bases). V was clipped by 3 bases and J by 7 bases, with 16 bases between them. This CDR3 comprises 14 residues. Germline assignment: CDR1 DFQATT and CDR2 SNEGSKA (reference sequence). The CDR3 DNA reads as TGCAGTGCTAGCTTGGGGGGGCCGGGGAATGAGCAGTTCTTC. Its protein product is CSASLGGPGNEQFF.

Ten or more counts support this clonotype. This CDR3 reads CASRGGADTGELFF. The DNA of the CDR3 is TGCGCCAGCAGAGGGGGGGCAGACACCGGGGAGCTGTTTTTT. J is TRBJ2-2 and V is TRBV5-1, with TRBD2 as a possible D gene (7 bases). CDR3 length equals 14 residues. The germline V gene encodes CDR1 SGHRS and CDR2 YFSETQ. V was shortened by 5 bases and J by 3 bases, with 11 bases between the two germline ends.

A word on this clonotype: This may be a read error: a much more frequent sequence differs by one nucleotide. The chain is built from TRBV7-9 and TRBJ1-2, with D tentatively TRBD1 (5 bases). Per germline, CDR1 SEHNR and CDR2 FQNEAQ (reference sequence). The CDR3 runs 12 residues. The CDR3 coding sequence is TGTGCCCGCAGCTTGGACACCTATGGCTACACCTTC. Translating it yields CARSLDTYGYTF.

At least ten counts were recorded for this clonotype. The chain uses TRBV12-3 or TRBV12-4 and TRBJ2-3; TRBD2 aligns across 11 bases. Losses at the gene ends were 4 bases for V and 1 base for J; bases not matched to a gene: 4. The CDR3 has 16 residues. The CDR3 coding sequence is TGTGCCAGCAGTTCTAGCGGGGGGATTGGCACAGATACGCAGTATTTT. This encodes CASSSSGGIGTDTQYF.

On this clonotype: An end of the junction does not agree with germline; a read error may underlie this. J is TRBJ1-5 and V is TRBV2; D remains unclear. The CDR3 spans 16 residues. Germline assignment: CDR1 SNHLY and CDR2 FYNNEI. The CDR3 DNA reads TGTGCCAGCAGCATCCGGGTCTCTGATAGCAATCAGCCCCAGCACTTT. Translation: CASSIRVSDSNQPQHF. The entire variable domain, with the rest obtained from reference TRBV2 and TRBJ1-5, is as follows: EPEVTQTPSHQVTQMGQEVILRCVPISNHLYFYWYRQILGQKVEFLVSFYNNEISEKSEIFDDQFSVERPDGSNFTLKIRSTKLEDSAMYFCASSIRVSDSNQPQHFGDGTRLSIL.